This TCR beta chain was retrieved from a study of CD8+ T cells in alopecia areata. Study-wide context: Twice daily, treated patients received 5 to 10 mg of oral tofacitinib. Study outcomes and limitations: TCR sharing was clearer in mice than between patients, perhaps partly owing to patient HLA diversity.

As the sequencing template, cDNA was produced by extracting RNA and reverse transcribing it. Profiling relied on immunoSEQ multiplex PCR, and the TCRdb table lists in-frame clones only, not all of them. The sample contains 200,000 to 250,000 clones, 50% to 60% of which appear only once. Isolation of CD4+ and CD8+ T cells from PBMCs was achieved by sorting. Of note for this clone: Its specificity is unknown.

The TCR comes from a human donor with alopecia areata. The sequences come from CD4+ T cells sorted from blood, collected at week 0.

As DNA, the CDR3 is TGTGCCAGTATCCTGCCCGGGACAGGGGAAGGCTACACCTTC. Its translation: CASILPGTGEGYTF. The V gene is TRBV19, the J gene TRBJ1-2; 10 bases align to TRBD1. The germline V gene has CDR1 LNHDA and CDR2 SQIVND (reference sequence). J lost 8 bases, V lost 7 bases, and 10 bases had no gene match. The CDR3 has 14 residues.